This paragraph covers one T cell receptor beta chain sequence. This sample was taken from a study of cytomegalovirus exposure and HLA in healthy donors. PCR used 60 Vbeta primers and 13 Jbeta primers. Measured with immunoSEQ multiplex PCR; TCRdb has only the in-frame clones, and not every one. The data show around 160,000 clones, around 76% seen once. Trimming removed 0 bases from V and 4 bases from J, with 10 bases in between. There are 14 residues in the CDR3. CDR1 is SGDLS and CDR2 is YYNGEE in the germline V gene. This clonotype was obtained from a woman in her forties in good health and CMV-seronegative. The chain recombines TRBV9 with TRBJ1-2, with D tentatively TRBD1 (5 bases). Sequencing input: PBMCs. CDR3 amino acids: CASSVDGGVYGYTF. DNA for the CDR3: TGTGCCAGCAGCGTAGACGGGGGGGTCTATGGCTACACCTTC.